This record looks at one T cell receptor (beta chain) sequence and its context. The target antigen is unknown. The data were taken from a study of T cell responses to AZD1222 COVID-19 vaccine. Study at large: Second-dose groups at about 4 or about 12 weeks were pooled.

Clones were read by immunoSEQ multiplex PCR, and TCRdb kept only the in-frame ones, dropping some. The sample carries 68,000 or so clones, roughly 90% recorded once. Germline CDR1 SEHNR, CDR2 FQNEAQ (reference sequence). Trimming pared 4 bases from V and 0 bases from J, leaving 10 bases between. The CDR3 has 14 residues. Study-wide findings and caveats: Distributed over spike, vaccine-associated CD4 TCRs predominated at 160-218 and 743-854. Donors were chiefly white British, with a greater number of females, and clonal diversity was perhaps underestimated. Of the AZD1222 recipients, only 5 to 7 were seropositive at baseline.

This sequence joins TRBV7-9 and TRBJ2-7; D unresolved. Sequencing was performed on peripheral blood, taken on day 0 of AZD1222 vaccination. This clonotype was sampled from an adult in good health. CDR3 coding DNA: TGTGCCAGCAGCTCGCGGACCAGCTCCTACGAGCAGTACTTC. Amino acids: CASSSRTSSYEQYF. The variable domain in full, with the rest retrieved from reference TRBV7-9 and TRBJ2-7, is DTGVSQNPRHKITKRGQNVTFRCDPISEHNRLYWYRQTLGQGPEFLTYFQNEAQLEKSRLLSDRFSAERPKGSFSTLEIQRTEQGDSAMYLCASSSRTSSYEQYFGPGTRLTVT.